One and the same sample provided the 16 T cell receptor beta chains below, sequenced in a study of blood T cell repertoires in COVID-19. TCRdb's copy holds only in-frame clones and misses some; the assay was immunoSEQ multiplex PCR. The sample has about 150,000 clones, approximately 83% seen once. The sequencing input was peripheral blood. The receptors shown here come from a woman aged 55-69 years with COVID-19, enrolled during active disease.

The chain combines TRBV4-1 with TRBJ2-7, with 7 bases identical to TRBD2. The germline gives CDR1 MGHRA, CDR2 YSYEKL. V was clipped by 0 bases and J by 1 base; unmatched bases: 3. The CDR3 extends over 15 amino acids. The DNA of the CDR3 is TGCGCCAGCAGCCAAGACGGCGGGAGATCCTACGAGCAGTACTTC. It translates to CASSQDGGRSYEQYF.

J is TRBJ1-3 and V is TRBV14; D is unresolved. Germline V gene data show CDR1 as SGHDN and CDR2 as FVKESK. The ends were cut back, 0 bases at V and 2 bases at J, with 11 bases in the middle. The CDR3 extends over 16 amino acids. CDR3 sequence (DNA): TGTGCCAGCAGCCAAGAAGCTCAGGTACCTGGAAACACCATATATTTT. Translated: CASSQEAQVPGNTIYF.

The rearrangement joins TRBV13 to TRBJ2-5; 13 nucleotides agree with TRBD2. V shed 4 bases, J shed 4 bases, and the junction held 3 bases outside the gene matches. Germline V CDR1 and CDR2: PRHDT, FYEKMQ (reference sequence). There are 15 residues in the CDR3. CDR3 loop: CASSSGLAGRETQYF. The CDR3 DNA is TGTGCCAGCAGCTCGGGACTAGCGGGAAGAGAGACCCAGTACTTC.

This rearrangement joins TRBV6-1 to TRBJ1-2, with 8 bases that match TRBD1. Trimming cost V 2 bases and J 2 bases; bases outside gene matches: 4. Germline V gives CDR1 MNHNS, CDR2 SASEGT. This CDR3 has 15 amino acids. The CDR3 protein is CASSELGQGNYGYTF. The CDR3 coding sequence is TGTGCCAGCAGTGAACTTGGACAGGGCAACTATGGCTACACCTTC.

The chain has TRBV5-1 and TRBJ1-4; 10 positions agree with TRBD1. The CDR3 has 14 amino acids. The germline CDR1 and CDR2 sequences are SGHRS and YFSETQ. The trim removed 4 bases at V and 5 bases at J, leaving 2 bases unmatched. The CDR3 reads CASSRTGGNEKLFF. In nucleotides, the CDR3 is TGCGCCAGCAGCCGGACAGGGGGAAATGAAAAACTGTTTTTT.

This chain connects TRBV12-3 or TRBV12-4 to TRBJ2-3; D may be TRBD1 (5 bases). V gave up 10 bases and J gave up 5 bases, with 16 bases separating them. The CDR3 runs to 13 residues. CDR3 in amino acids: CAIKGQGRDTQYF. The DNA of the CDR3 is TGTGCCATCAAGGGGCAGGGAAGAGATACGCAGTATTTT.

The rearrangement links TRBV11-2 to TRBJ2-7; 14 bases agree with TRBD2. Trimming removed 5 bases from V and 4 bases from J; junction bases left unmatched: 7. Germline CDR1 is SGHAT and CDR2 is FQNNGV. The CDR3 has 16 amino acids. The CDR3 is CASSLPGLAGVYEQYF. The DNA of the CDR3 is TGTGCCAGCAGCCTACCGGGACTAGCGGGAGTTTACGAGCAGTACTTC.

J is TRBJ1-4 and V is TRBV2; the match to TRBD1 covers 7 bases. The ends lost 5 bases at V and 0 bases at J; junction bases unmatched: 6. Per germline, CDR1 SNHLY and CDR2 FYNNEI. The CDR3 contains 16 residues. The CDR3 DNA follows: TGTGCCAGCAGTCCCCAGGGGGGATCAACTAATGAAAAACTGTTTTTT. This translates into CASSPQGGSTNEKLFF.

The CDR3 here is CASSQDRDYGYTF. CDR3 nucleotides: TGTGCCAGCAGCCAGGACAGGGACTATGGCTACACCTTC. The V call is TRBV5-6, the J call TRBJ1-2, with TRBD1 matching 8 bases. Trimming took 4 bases from V and 3 from J; bases not matched to a gene: 2. This CDR3 contains 13 residues. Germline values: CDR1 SGHDT, CDR2 YYEEEE.

This chain links TRBV7-6 with TRBJ1-1; D is undetermined. The germline CDR1 and CDR2 sequences are SGHVS and FNYEAQ. The CDR3 consists of 11 residues. V lost 5 bases and J 8 bases, leaving 9 bases between the germline ends. The CDR3 DNA reads TGTGCCAGCAGCCTCGGGGAAGAAGCTTTCTTT. Encoded protein: CASSLGEEAFF. The complete variable domain, with remaining parts taken from reference TRBV7-6 and TRBJ1-1, reads GAGVSQSPRYKVTKRGQDVALRCDPISGHVSLYWYRQALGQGPEFLTYFNYEAQQDKSGLPNDRFSAERPEGSISTLTIQRTEQRDSAMYRCASSLGEEAFFGQGTRLTVV.

The V and J genes are TRBV12-5 and TRBJ1-5; D remains ambiguous. V lost 0 bases to trimming and J lost 5 bases, with 17 bases between them. This CDR3 spans 17 amino acids. The germline gives CDR1 LGHNT, CDR2 FRNRAP. This CDR3 is CASGLVMTGVAHQPQHF. The CDR3 DNA sequence: TGTGCTAGTGGTTTGGTTATGACTGGAGTAGCTCATCAGCCCCAGCATTTT.

This chain links TRBV12-5 with TRBJ2-1; 7 nucleotides match TRBD1. Germline trimming cut 8 bases from V and 7 bases from J; bases unmatched to any gene: 14. From germline, CDR1 is LGHNT and CDR2 FRNRAP. This CDR3 comprises 15 residues. In nucleotides, the CDR3 is TGTGCTAGTTGCCAGGGGGTTTCTATCGGGAATGAGCAGTTCTTC. Its protein is CASCQGVSIGNEQFF. Full variable domain (rest looked up from reference TRBV12-5 and TRBJ2-1): DARVTQTPRHKVTEMGQEVTMRCQPILGHNTVFWYRQTMMQGLELLAYFRNRAPLDDSGMPKDRFSAEMPDATLATLKIQPSEPRDSAVYFCASCQGVSIGNEQFFGPGTRLTVL.

V is TRBV3-1 (or the pseudogene TRBV3-2) and J is TRBJ1-4; D possibly corresponds to TRBD1 (6 bases). Germline V gives CDR1 LGHDT, CDR2 YNNKEL (reference sequence). The CDR3 spans 16 residues. V was trimmed by 5 bases and J by 4 bases, leaving 17 bases between them. Written as DNA, the CDR3 is TGTGCCAGCAGCTTCCGGGGGGGGGCCCTTAATGAAAAACTGTTTTTT. As protein: CASSFRGGALNEKLFF.

V is TRBV2 and J is TRBJ1-5, with a weak D call TRBD1 (6 bases). V was pared by 4 bases and J by 4 bases, with 14 bases between. Germline V gene lookup returns CDR1 SNHLY and CDR2 FYNNEI. This CDR3 is built from 15 residues. This CDR3 is CASSGEGGPNQPQHF. For the CDR3, the DNA is TGTGCCAGCAGTGGCGAAGGGGGACCAAATCAGCCCCAGCATTTT.

The chain links TRBV12-5 to TRBJ1-5; the D gene is possibly TRBD1 (5 bases). Trimming left V 2 bases short and J 5 bases short, with 13 bases between. In germline, CDR1 is LGHNT, CDR2 FRNRAP. The CDR3 runs 15 residues. The CDR3 nucleotides are TGTGCTAGTGGTTTGATCGGGGGAGGCGATCAGCCCCAGCATTTT. Amino acids: CASGLIGGGDQPQHF.

This clone was recorded a few times. The CDR3 nucleotides are TGTGCTAGTGGTTTGGCTTCCGGGACAGGACCCGGGGAGCTGTTTTTT. Amino acid sequence: CASGLASGTGPGELFF. The V and J genes are TRBV12-5 and TRBJ2-2, with 8 bases identical to TRBD1. The CDR3 length is 16 residues. V lost 1 base and J lost 6; bases outside the gene matches: 7. Germline V gene data show CDR1 as LGHNT and CDR2 as FRNRAP.